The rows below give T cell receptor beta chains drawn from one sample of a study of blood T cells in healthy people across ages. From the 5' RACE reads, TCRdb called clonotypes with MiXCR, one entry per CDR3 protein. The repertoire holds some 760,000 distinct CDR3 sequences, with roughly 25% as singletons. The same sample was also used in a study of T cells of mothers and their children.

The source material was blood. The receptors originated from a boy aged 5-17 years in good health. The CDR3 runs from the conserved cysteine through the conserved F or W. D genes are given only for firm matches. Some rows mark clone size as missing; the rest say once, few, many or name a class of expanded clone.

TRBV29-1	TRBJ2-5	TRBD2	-	TGCAGCGTTGAGATGCCGGGAGGTTTGAAGGGAGAGACCCAGTACTTC	CSVEMPGGLKGETQYF
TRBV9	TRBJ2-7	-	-	TGTGCCAGCGGAACGGGGGACTCCTACGAGCAGTACTTC	CASGTGDSYEQYF
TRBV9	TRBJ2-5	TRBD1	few	TGTGCCAGCAGCCCAGGGGGTGGACTCTCGGAGACCCAGTACTTC	CASSPGGGLSETQYF
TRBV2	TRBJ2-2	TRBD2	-	TGTGCCAGCAACGTAGCGGGAGGGTCCGGGGAGCTGTTTTTT	CASNVAGGSGELFF
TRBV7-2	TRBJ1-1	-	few	TGTGCCAGCAGCTTAGTAGTGGCAGCCAACTTGGCTTTCTTT	CASSLVVAANLAFF
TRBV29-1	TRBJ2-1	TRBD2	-	TGCAGCGCGGGACGGGGGGGCAATGAGCAGTTCTTC	CSAGRGGNEQFF
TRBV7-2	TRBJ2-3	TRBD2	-	TGTGCCAGCAGAGAGCGGGGCATGACAGATACGCAGTATTTT	CASRERGMTDTQYF
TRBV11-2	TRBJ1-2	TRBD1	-	TGTGCCAGCAGCAAACTCCGGGACAGGAGTTCTAACTATGGCTACACCTTC	CASSKLRDRSSNYGYTF
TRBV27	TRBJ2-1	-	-	TGTGCCAGCAAGGGGTACAATGAGCAGTTCTTC	CASKGYNEQFF
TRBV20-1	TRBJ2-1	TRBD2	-	TGCAGTGCTACGCGGGAGAACTACAATGAGCAGTTCTTC	CSATRENYNEQFF
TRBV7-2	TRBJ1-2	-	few	TGTGCCAGCAGCAAGGACGGTTTTGACTATGGCTACACCTTC	CASSKDGFDYGYTF
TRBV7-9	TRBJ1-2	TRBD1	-	TGTGCCAGCAGCCCACAAGCGGACAGGGTTGGCTACACCTTC	CASSPQADRVGYTF
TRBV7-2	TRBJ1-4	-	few	TGTGCCAGCAGCTTTGCGGGGTCTAATGAAAAACTGTTTTTT	CASSFAGSNEKLFF
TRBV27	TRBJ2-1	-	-	TGTGCCAGCAGTTTATCTGAAGGCGAGACCCAGCACTTC	CASSLSEGETQHF
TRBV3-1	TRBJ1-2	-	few	TGTGCCAGCAGCCAGTTGTTGGGCTACACCTTC	CASSQLLGYTF
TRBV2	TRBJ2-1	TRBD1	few	TGTGCCAGCAGTGTAACGGGGAGAACAGGGGTCTTCTCCTACAATGAGCAGTTCTTC	CASSVTGRTGVFSYNEQFF
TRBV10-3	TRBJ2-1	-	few	TGTGCCATCAGTGACCAGAGCGCGGGGCCCCACAATGAGCAGTTCTTC	CAISDQSAGPHNEQFF
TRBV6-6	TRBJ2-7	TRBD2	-	TGTGCCAGCAGTTACCAGACTAGCGGGAGAAACGAGCAGTACTTC	CASSYQTSGRNEQYF
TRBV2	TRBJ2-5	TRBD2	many	TGTGCCAGCAGTGTGAGGCTAGCGGGAGAGACCCAGTACTTC	CASSVRLAGETQYF
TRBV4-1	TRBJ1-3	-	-	TGCGCCAGCAGCCAAGATGCCGGGGACGGAAACACCATATATTTT	CASSQDAGDGNTIYF
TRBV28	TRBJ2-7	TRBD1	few	TGTGCCAGCGGGCAGGGGGTCTACGAGCAGTACTTC	CASGQGVYEQYF
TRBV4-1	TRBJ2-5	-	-	TGCGCCAGCAGCCAAGGGGGCGTCGGTGAGACCCAGTACTTC	CASSQGGVGETQYF
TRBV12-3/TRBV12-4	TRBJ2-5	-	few	TGTGCCAGCAGTTTAGGCCCCGACCACGACGAGACCCAGTACTTC	CASSLGPDHDETQYF
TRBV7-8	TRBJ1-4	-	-	TGTGCCAGCAGCTTAGTAGCAGGCCCGAATGAAAAACTGTTTTTT	CASSLVAGPNEKLFF
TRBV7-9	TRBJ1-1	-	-	TGTGCCAGCAGCGCCCCCGAGATGAACACTGAAGCTTTCTTT	CASSAPEMNTEAFF
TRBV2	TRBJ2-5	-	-	TGTGCCAGCGGGACGGGGGCCGTGGGAGCCCAGTACTTC	CASGTGAVGAQYF
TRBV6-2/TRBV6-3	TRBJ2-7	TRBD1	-	TGTGCCAGCAACTCCGGACAGGGGCAATCCTACGAGCAGTACTTC	CASNSGQGQSYEQYF
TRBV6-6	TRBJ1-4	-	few	TGTGCCAGCAGGCCGCCTACCGGAGCAAAACTGTTTTTT	CASRPPTGAKLFF
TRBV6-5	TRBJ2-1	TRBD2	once	TGTGCCAGCAGTTACTCGATACCTAGCGGGAGGGGAAATGAGCAGTTCTTC	CASSYSIPSGRGNEQFF
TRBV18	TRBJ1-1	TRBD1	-	TGTGCCAGCTCACCTGCCGGGACAGGAGGGTTTGGGACTGAAGCTTTCTTT	CASSPAGTGGFGTEAFF
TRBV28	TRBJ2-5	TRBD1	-	TGTGCCAGCAGTCCACAGGGACAGGGGTTGGAGACCCAGTACTTC	CASSPQGQGLETQYF
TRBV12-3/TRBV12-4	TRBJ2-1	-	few	TGTGCCAGCAGTTTTGGGCAGGGGGGGATCGAGCAGTTCTTC	CASSFGQGGIEQFF
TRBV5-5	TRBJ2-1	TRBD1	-	TGTGCCAGCAGGTATCCGGGACAGGGGATCAATGAGCAGTTCTTC	CASRYPGQGINEQFF
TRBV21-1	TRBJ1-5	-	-	TGTGCCAGCAGCAAGGGGGCATGGCAGCCCCAGCATTTT	CASSKGAWQPQHF
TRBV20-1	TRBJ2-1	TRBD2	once	TGCAGTGCTAGAGATCACACTAGCGACTCCTACAATGAGCGGTTCTTC	CSARDHTSDSYNERFF
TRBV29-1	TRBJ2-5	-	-	TGCAGCGTTCGACGGTGGGGGGATCAAGAGACCCAGTACTTC	CSVRRWGDQETQYF
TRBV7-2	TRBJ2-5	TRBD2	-	TGTGCCAGCAGCTCGGTGCGCTTAGCGGGTCCAGCGCCACAAGAGACCCAGTACTTC	CASSSVRLAGPAPQETQYF
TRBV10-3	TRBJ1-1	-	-	TGTGCCATCAGTGGCTCCGACGGTAACACTGAAGCTTTCTTT	CAISGSDGNTEAFF
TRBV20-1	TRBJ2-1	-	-	TGCAGTGCTAGCCTCTCACGAGGGTATAATGCGCAGTTCTTC	CSASLSRGYNAQFF
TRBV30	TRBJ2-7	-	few	TGTGCCTGGAGTACCCCCCAGGGTCAAGGCGGGCTGCCCTACGAGCAGTACTTC	CAWSTPQGQGGLPYEQYF
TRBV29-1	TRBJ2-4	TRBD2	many	TGCAGCGTTGTTCCTAGCGGGGTGGGAAAAAACATTCAGTACTTC	CSVVPSGVGKNIQYF
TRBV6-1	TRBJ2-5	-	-	TGTGCCAGCAGTGAAGTCGGGCAGGGCCTCCAAGAGACCCAGTACTTC	CASSEVGQGLQETQYF
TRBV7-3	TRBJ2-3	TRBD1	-	TGTGCCAGCAGCTTAAGAGTTTCGGGGACAGGGTTCGCAGATACGCAGTATTTT	CASSLRVSGTGFADTQYF